This T cell receptor (beta chain) was captured by sequencing in a study of OX40 agonist ivuxolimab in advanced cancers. CDR3 length: 14 residues. Looked up from germline, CDR1 is MNHNS and CDR2 is SASEGT. V lost 3 bases, J lost 9 bases, and 12 bases lay in between. Anyone with autoimmune disease history or systemic immunosuppression was excluded. This clone was observed many times. Assay used: immunoSEQ multiplex PCR; TCRdb lists only in-frame clones, some missing. This table holds about 36,000 clones, 60% to 80% found once. This specimen consisted of CD4+ or CD8+ T cells sorted from blood, obtained in a trial of the OX40 agonist ivuxolimab. The source of this sequence is an adult with an advanced solid tumor such as melanoma, head and neck, liver or kidney cancer. The chain couples TRBV6-1 to TRBJ1-6, with D tentatively TRBD1 (6 bases). The CDR3 DNA follows: TGTGCCAGCAGTGACACAGGGTTGGGTTCACCCCTCCACTTT. This encodes CASSDTGLGSPLHF.